These 10 T cell receptor beta chains were sequenced from one sample in a study of cytomegalovirus exposure and HLA in healthy donors. The PCR used 60 Vbeta and 13 Jbeta primers. The method was immunoSEQ multiplex PCR; TCRdb's version includes in-frame clones alone and lacks a portion of them. This sample's clone table lists 96,000 or so clones. Sequencing was performed on PBMCs. Every receptor here comes from a woman in her twenties or thirties in good health and CMV-seronegative.

The chain is built from TRBV18 and TRBJ1-3; D gene ambiguous. The V end was cut by 0 bases, the J end by 6 bases, with 9 bases between. CDR1 is KGHSH and CDR2 is LQKENI in the germline V gene. The CDR3 sequence is 14 residues long. CDR3 DNA sequence: TGTGCCAGCTCACCACCGTCAAGAGAAAACACCATATATTTT. Protein: CASSPPSRENTIYF.

The V and J genes are TRBV5-6 and TRBJ2-1; 7 bases map to TRBD2. The CDR3 consists of 16 residues. Germline V gene sequence: CDR1 SGHDT, CDR2 YYEEEE. The ends lost 3 bases at V and 3 bases at J; junction bases unmatched: 9. The CDR3 sequence: CASSSLWPGGYNEQFF. CDR3 coding DNA: TGTGCCAGCAGCTCCTTATGGCCGGGAGGCTACAATGAGCAGTTCTTC. The full variable domain, rest sourced from reference TRBV5-6 and TRBJ2-1, is DAGVTQSPTHLIKTRGQQVTLRCSPKSGHDTVSWYQQALGQGPQFIFQYYEEEERQRGNFPDRFSGHQFPNYSSELNVNALLLGDSALYLCASSSLWPGGYNEQFFGPGTRLTVL.

The CDR3 loop reads CASSLGVRGGSYNEQFF. The DNA of the CDR3 is TGCGCCAGCAGCTTGGGGGTTAGGGGCGGGAGTTACAATGAGCAGTTCTTC. J is TRBJ2-1 and V is TRBV5-1, with 7 bases that match TRBD2. This CDR3 region has 17 residues. Germline V CDR1 and CDR2: SGHRS, YFSETQ. With V trimmed by 0 bases and J by 4 bases, 10 bases remained unmatched.

The genes are TRBV28 and TRBJ2-3; 14 bases are shared with TRBD2. Trimming cost V 7 bases and J 3 bases; bases outside gene matches: 12. Per germline, CDR1 MDHEN and CDR2 SYDVKM. There are 18 residues in the CDR3. The CDR3 reads CASTLLGTSGRRTDTQYF. DNA of the CDR3: TGTGCCAGCACCCTATTGGGGACTAGCGGGAGAAGGACAGATACGCAGTATTTT.

CDR3 residues: CASARQNYGYTF. CDR3 sequence (DNA): TGTGCCAGCGCCAGGCAGAACTATGGCTACACCTTC. The chain employs TRBV6-1 and TRBJ1-2; D is undetermined. Trimming took 8 bases from V and 2 from J, leaving 9 bases between them. CDR3 length: 12 residues. Germline V gene sequence: CDR1 MNHNS, CDR2 SASEGT.

V gene TRBV29-1 combines with J gene TRBJ2-3; possible D gene TRBD2, 6 bases. In germline, CDR1 is SQVTM, CDR2 ANQGSEA. The V end lost 4 bases, the J end lost 4 bases, and 9 bases lay between the germline ends. This CDR3 region has 12 residues. The CDR3 loop is CSVVEGADTQYF. The CDR3, as DNA: TGCAGCGTTGTGGAGGGCGCAGATACGCAGTATTTT.

The CDR3 bases are TGTGCCAGCAGCGAGATGGATACGCAGTATTTT. As protein: CASSEMDTQYF. V is TRBV5-4 and J is TRBJ2-3; D ambiguous. The ends were cut back, 4 bases at V and 6 bases at J, with 6 bases in the middle. Germline assignment: CDR1 SGHNT and CDR2 YYREEE (reference sequence). This CDR3 region has 11 residues.

This chain uses TRBV9 with TRBJ2-1; D is uncertain. The length of the CDR3 is 16 residues. Germline loops: CDR1 SGDLS, CDR2 YYNGEE. V lost 0 bases and J lost 0, with 10 bases in between. The CDR3 region has the DNA TGTGCCAGCAGCGTAGAAAGCGTAAACTCCTACAATGAGCAGTTCTTC. Encoded protein: CASSVESVNSYNEQFF.

The chain has TRBV6-5 and TRBJ2-7; a possible D gene is TRBD2 (6 bases). Germline V gene lookup returns CDR1 MNHEY and CDR2 SVGAGI. The ends were cut back, 0 bases at V and 2 bases at J, with 11 bases in the middle. The CDR3 length is 15 residues. For the CDR3, the DNA is TGTGCCAGCAGTTACTCGAATGGAGGGCCCTACGAGCAGTACTTC. It encodes CASSYSNGGPYEQYF.

The chain uses TRBV9 and TRBJ2-1; 7 bases are a match to TRBD2. Germline V gives CDR1 SGDLS, CDR2 YYNGEE. The V segment lost 2 bases and the J segment 2 bases; nucleotides outside the gene matches: 1. The CDR3 runs to 14 residues. CDR3: CASSVGTTYNEQFF. The DNA for the CDR3 is TGTGCCAGCAGCGTGGGGACTACCTACAATGAGCAGTTCTTC.